This T cell receptor (beta chain) stems from a study of T cells in Graves' hyperthyroidism and ophthalmopathy. Study observations and caveats: The majority of expanded thyroid clonotypes above 0.001 also appeared in blood.

Amplified TCR beta CDR3 regions came from RNA transcripts. First-round RT-PCR of the TCR CDR3 relied on the HTBI primer set. TCRdb itself ran the multiplex PCR reads through MiXCR, one entry per CDR3 protein. The data hold some 770,000 distinct CDR3 sequences, with about a sixth observed a single time. With 8 bases clipped from V and 4 bases from J, the junction kept 5 bases outside the gene matches. Per germline, CDR1 MDHEN and CDR2 SYDVKM. CDR3 length: 12 residues. Hyperthyroidism in the patients, aged 18 to 65, was newly diagnosed and under 2 months in duration. The sample holds many counts of this clonotype. The antigen is unknown.

This clonotype was sampled from a man younger than 35 with Graves' hyperthyroidism. The sequenced material came from blood. The J gene is TRBJ2-7, the V gene TRBV28, with TRBD2 matching over 7 bases. The CDR3 DNA reads as TGTGCCAGCGGTAGCGGGCTTTACGAGCAGTACTTC. It is translated as CASGSGLYEQYF.